This record concerns one TCR beta chain sequence. The data are from a study of blood T cell repertoires in COVID-19. Study information: PBMCs, B-cell-depleted T cells, or T cells provided the cDNA or gDNA that made up the material.

Method: immunoSEQ multiplex PCR; TCRdb's copy keeps in-frame clones and lacks some. The sample shows 75,000 to 95,000 clones, about 85% of them seen only once. Specimen: peripheral blood. This clonotype was sampled from a man older than 75 with active or convalescent COVID-19.

Written as DNA, the CDR3 is TGTGCCACAAGAAGACAGACTAGCACAGATACGCAGTATTTT. Its translation: CATRRQTSTDTQYF. The chain couples TRBV28 to TRBJ2-3; a possible D gene is TRBD1 (5 bases). From germline, CDR1 is MDHEN and CDR2 SYDVKM. Trimming pared 10 bases from V and 0 bases from J, leaving 14 bases between. This CDR3 is 14 amino acids long.